This T cell receptor beta chain was found in a study of shared clonotypes between healthy human individuals. General study points: Inspection by rarefaction showed sorted-subset sequencing to be incomplete despite large depth.

CDR3 length: 13 amino acids. V shed 3 bases and J shed 3 bases, with 9 bases lying between them. Per germline, CDR1 KGHSH and CDR2 LQKENI. Measured with immunoSEQ multiplex PCR; TCRdb has only the in-frame clones, and not every one. The sample lists 730,000 or so clones; about two thirds were seen once. Comment on this clone: Its antigen is still unknown. Additional DNA sequences in this sample encode the identical CDR3.

CD4+ cells were split into CD45RA+ naive and CD45RA-negative memory subsets. The specimen sequenced was memory CD4+ T cells sorted from blood. Sample subset: CD45RA-negative fraction. This TCR was recovered from a woman aged 25 to 39 in good health. This chain connects TRBV18 to TRBJ2-7; the D is unclear. CDR3 protein: CASSPSRDYEQYF. In nucleotides, the CDR3 is TGTGCCAGCTCACCCTCTAGAGACTACGAGCAGTACTTC.